The source of this T cell receptor beta chain is a study of cytomegalovirus exposure and HLA in healthy donors. The primer mix had 60 Vbeta and 13 Jbeta primers. Sequencing used immunoSEQ multiplex PCR; TCRdb keeps in-frame clones, though not all of them. Of 97,000 or so clones in the sample, roughly 83% were seen once. The CDR3 is 17 amino acids. The V and J ends lost 7 bases and 0 bases respectively, with 16 bases between them. Looked up from germline, CDR1 is ENHRY and CDR2 is SYGVKD. This chain joins TRBV10-3 and TRBJ2-6; weak D call: TRBD2 (6 bases). Sequencing input: PBMCs. This clonotype was sampled from a man between 40 and 49 years old in good health and CMV-seronegative. CDR3 sequence reads: CAITPGLAISGANVLTF. The CDR3 DNA reads as TGTGCCATCACTCCGGGACTGGCGATCTCTGGGGCCAACGTCCTGACTTTC.